The 10 T cell receptor beta chains below were found in one sample sequenced in a study of regulatory T cells in long-lasting Graves disease. Time point of the sample: newly diagnosed GD, antithyroid drugs for less than 3 months. Researchers made the TCR library from RNA that was extracted from PBMCs. Arm-PCR of CDR3 regions and iRepertoire HTBI primers were used to build TCR beta libraries. One entry per CDR3 protein, called by TCRdb with MiXCR from the multiplex PCR reads. The data hold more than 300,000 distinct CDR3 sequences, with about a sixth observed a single time. The sample was also reused in another study, on T cells in Graves' hyperthyroidism and ophthalmopathy.

The material was peripheral blood mononuclear cells (PBMCs), obtained at new diagnosis, from a patient treated with antithyroid drugs. These receptors all come from a woman aged 18-29 years with Graves disease.

This clonotype was detected only a few times. The chain has TRBV6-5 and TRBJ1-1, with D maybe TRBD1 (5 bases). The CDR3 runs 13 residues. CDR1 and CDR2 from the germline V gene are MNHEY and SVGAGI. V lost 2 bases, J lost 4 bases, and 8 bases lay in between. As DNA, the CDR3 is TGTGCCAGCAGTTACACGGGGACCACTGAAGCTTTCTTT. Its protein is CASSYTGTTEAFF.

This CDR3 reads CASSLELAATDTQYF. The CDR3, as DNA: TGTGCCAGCAGCTTAGAACTAGCGGCCACAGATACGCAGTATTTT. J is TRBJ2-3 and V is TRBV7-8; 8 bases are shared with TRBD2. Germline CDR1 and CDR2: SGHVS and FQNEAQ. V shed 1 base and J 2 bases; nucleotides not matched to a gene: 2. This CDR3 contains 15 residues.

This clonotype has just a few counts. This chain joins TRBV9 and TRBJ1-1; 7 bases map to TRBD1. This CDR3 is built from 16 residues. Germline V gives CDR1 SGDLS, CDR2 YYNGEE. The V segment lost 0 bases and the J segment 4 bases; nucleotides outside the gene matches: 9. In nucleotides, the CDR3 is TGTGCCAGCAGCGTAGGTGATACAGGGGCTACCACTGAAGCTTTCTTT. The encoded protein is CASSVGDTGATTEAFF.

The chain uses TRBV9 and TRBJ1-1, with D unclear. Germline CDR1 and CDR2: SGDLS and YYNGEE. The CDR3 contains 14 residues. V gave up 0 bases and J gave up 11 bases, with 17 bases separating them. The CDR3 bases are TGTGCCAGCAGCGTAGGAACCTTAAATTCGGAGGCTTTCTTT. Translating gives CASSVGTLNSEAFF. Full variable domain (remainder filled in from reference TRBV9 and TRBJ1-1): DSGVTQTPKHLITATGQRVTLRCSPRSGDLSVYWYQQSLDQGLQFLIQYYNGEERAKGNILERFSAQQFPDLHSELNLSSLELGDSALYFCASSVGTLNSEAFFGQGTRLTVV.

This chain uses TRBV14 with TRBJ1-2, with TRBD1 matching 10 bases. The CDR3 has 14 residues. CDR1 is SGHDN, CDR2 FVKESK, per germline. V shed 2 bases and J 7 bases; nucleotides not matched to a gene: 4. This CDR3 is CASSQPGTGVGYTF. Written as DNA, the CDR3 is TGTGCCAGCAGCCAACCCGGGACAGGGGTTGGCTACACCTTC. The variable domain in full, completed from reference TRBV14 and TRBJ1-2, reads EAGVTQFPSHSVIEKGQTVTLRCDPISGHDNLYWYRRVMGKEIKFLLHFVKESKQDESGMPNNRFLAERTGGTYSTLKVQPAELEDSGVYFCASSQPGTGVGYTFGSGTRLTVV.

J is TRBJ2-4 and V is TRBV20-1, with 7 positions matching TRBD1. Per germline, CDR1 DFQATT and CDR2 SNEGSKA (reference sequence). Germline trimming cut 3 bases from V and 6 bases from J; bases unmatched to any gene: 11. The length of the CDR3 is 15 residues. CDR3 loop: CSAREQGNERNIQYF. The CDR3 DNA follows: TGCAGTGCTAGGGAACAGGGGAATGAGAGAAACATTCAGTACTTC.

This clonotype was observed a handful of times. Sequence at one end of the junction differs from germline and may be a read error. The chain carries TRBV7-3 and TRBJ2-2; tentatively, D is TRBD2 (5 bases). Germline V gene data show CDR1 as SGHTA and CDR2 as FQGTGA. The length of the CDR3 is 14 residues. CDR3 protein: CASSLGGNTGEPFF. The CDR3, as DNA: TGTGCCAGCAGCTTAGGTGGGAACACCGGGGAGCCGTTTTTT.

This rearrangement joins TRBV10-3 to TRBJ2-7; D is uncertain. Trimming took off 0 bases at V and 8 bases at J, with 5 bases between the two ends. CDR3 length: 11 residues. Germline assignment: CDR1 ENHRY and CDR2 SYGVKD. CDR3 residues: CAISESVKQYF. The DNA of the CDR3 is TGTGCCATCAGTGAGTCGGTAAAGCAGTACTTC.

This clonotype showed up many times. This chain links TRBV12-3 or TRBV12-4 with TRBJ2-3; D tentatively fits TRBD1 or TRBD2 (5 bases each). V lost 6 bases, J lost 6 bases, and 16 bases lay in between. This CDR3 has 14 residues. DNA for the CDR3: TGTGCCAGCAGCCCGGGACGGAAGGCTGATACGCAGTATTTT. It specifies CASSPGRKADTQYF.

CDR3 nucleotide sequence: TGCGCCAGCAGCCAAGATCGTCCCAGCAGCTATGGCTACACCTTC. Translation: CASSQDRPSSYGYTF. The chain links TRBV4-1 to TRBJ1-2; no clear D gene. V was trimmed by 0 bases and J by 4 bases, leaving 12 bases between them. The V gene's germline CDR1 is MGHRA and CDR2 YSYEKL. This CDR3 is built from 15 residues.